One sample yielded the 24 T cell receptor beta chains listed below, sequenced in a study of beta chain features in type 1 diabetes. The isolated RNA, all of it, was reverse transcribed, so expressed TCRB transcripts were what got sequenced. Assay used: immunoSEQ multiplex PCR; TCRdb lists only in-frame clones, some missing. The sample shows hundreds of thousands of clones, around 15% of them seen only once. Sequencing was carried out using naive CD4+ T cells from blood. The receptors stem from a man younger than 30 in good health.

This clone was seen only a few times. The gene calls are TRBV30 and TRBJ1-1; no reliable D call. V gave up 8 bases and J gave up 6 bases, with 25 bases separating them. The length of the CDR3 is 15 residues. Germline-derived CDR1 and CDR2 are GTSNPN and SVGIG (reference sequence). CDR3: CAPSARFEHYSEAFF. The DNA for the CDR3 is TGTGCCCCTTCGGCACGATTTGAGCATTATTCTGAAGCTTTCTTT.

The chain carries TRBV14 and TRBJ1-1, with a possible D match to TRBD1 (5 bases). Per the germline V gene, CDR1 is SGHDN and CDR2 is FVKESK. The CDR3 totals 16 residues. Trimming took 0 bases from V and 1 from J, leaving 12 bases between them. The CDR3 DNA reads TGTGCCAGCAGCCAAGATGGTGGGGGGACGAACACTGAAGCTTTCTTT. As protein: CASSQDGGGTNTEAFF.

The chain recombines TRBV27 with TRBJ2-5; 7 bases fit TRBD2. This CDR3 is built from 17 residues. Germline V lookup: CDR1 MNHEY, CDR2 SMNVEV (reference sequence). J was trimmed by 5 bases and V by 3 bases; bases with no gene match: 15. The CDR3 loop reads CASSLDPPAGDRETQYF. The CDR3, as DNA: TGTGCCAGCAGTTTGGATCCCCCCGCGGGGGATCGTGAGACCCAGTACTTC.

This clone was counted a few times. V and J are TRBV5-1 and TRBJ1-2; 9 bases line up with TRBD1. V shed 9 bases, J shed 7 bases, and the junction held 7 bases outside the gene matches. The CDR3 has 12 residues. CDR1 SGHRS and CDR2 YFSETQ come from the germline V gene. The CDR3 nucleotides read TGCGCCACCTGGGACAGGGAAAGTGGCTACACCTTC. Its translation is CATWDRESGYTF.

The V call is TRBV5-1, the J call TRBJ1-6; no reliable D call. The germline V gene has CDR1 SGHRS and CDR2 YFSETQ. Trimming shortened V by 0 bases and J by 7 bases, and 8 bases separated the two germline ends. CDR3 length: 14 residues. This CDR3 is CASSLVESNSPLHF. The CDR3 DNA follows: TGCGCCAGCAGCTTGGTGGAGTCGAATTCACCCCTCCACTTT.

In its sample, this clone was seen once. V usage is TRBV5-1 and J usage is TRBJ1-1; TRBD1 matches at 7 bases. CDR1 SGHRS and CDR2 YFSETQ come from the germline V gene. CDR3 length: 16 residues. V dropped 2 bases and J dropped 2; count of bases not matched to a gene: 9. CDR3 nucleotide sequence: TGCGCCAGCAGCTTCAGGGGGTCTTTGGGAAACACTGAAGCTTTCTTT. Its protein product is CASSFRGSLGNTEAFF.

This rearrangement joins TRBV7-2 to TRBJ2-7, with a possible D match to TRBD2 (6 bases). The CDR3 sequence is 15 residues long. Looked up from germline, CDR1 is SGHTA and CDR2 is FQGNSA. V lost 5 bases, J lost 1 base, and 15 bases lay in between. CDR3 nucleotide sequence: TGTGCCAGCAGCCTTGCGGGACTCCGGTCCTACGAGCAGTACTTC. It encodes CASSLAGLRSYEQYF.

The rearrangement joins TRBV7-9 to TRBJ2-1; 8 bases are shared with TRBD2. Trimming took 1 base from V and 8 from J; bases not matched to a gene: 4. The CDR3 runs 14 residues. Germline CDR1 is SEHNR and CDR2 is FQNEAQ (reference sequence). CDR3 in amino acids: CASSLEGLAYEQFF. The CDR3 bases are TGTGCCAGCAGCTTAGAAGGACTAGCCTATGAGCAGTTCTTC.

This rearrangement joins TRBV7-8 to TRBJ1-3; D unclear. The germline gives CDR1 SGHVS, CDR2 FQNEAQ. This CDR3 comprises 15 residues. Deletions cut 5 bases from V and 0 bases from J, with 11 bases between. CDR3 bases: TGTGCCAGCAGCCGGAGCCGGGGCTCTGGAAACACCATATATTTT. It yields the protein CASSRSRGSGNTIYF.

The V and J genes are TRBV13 and TRBJ2-5, with D maybe TRBD2 (5 bases). The germline V and J ends were trimmed by 5 bases and 5 bases, with 15 bases remaining between them. Looked up from germline, CDR1 is PRHDT and CDR2 is FYEKMQ (reference sequence). The CDR3 is 14 amino acids. CDR3 sequence (DNA): TGTGCCAGCAGCGTTGACTACCTCGCCGAGACCCAGTACTTC. This codes for CASSVDYLAETQYF.

Notes on this clone: A read error may produce the germline difference seen at one junction end. This chain uses TRBV9 with TRBJ1-2; maybe TRBD1 (5 bases). Germline V gene lookup returns CDR1 SGDLS and CDR2 YYNGEE. The CDR3 contains 14 residues. The CDR3 region is CASSPSTGDGILPF. The CDR3 DNA reads as TGTGCCAGCAGCCCATCAACCGGGGACGGAATTCTCCCCTTC.

A few counts support this clone. V gene TRBV29-1 combines with J gene TRBJ2-7, with D uncertain. V dropped 3 bases and J dropped 3 bases, with 15 bases sitting between them. CDR1 and CDR2 (germline): SQVTM, ANQGSEA. The CDR3 sequence is 14 residues long. CDR3 coding DNA: TGCAGCGTTGAGACTCCGATCACCTTCTACGAGCAGTACTTC. Its translation is CSVETPITFYEQYF.

DNA for the CDR3: TGTGCCAGCAGCCAAACATCCGGGGCGTCAGATACGCAGTATTTT. It yields the protein CASSQTSGASDTQYF. J is TRBJ2-3 and V is TRBV16; D is perhaps TRBD1 or TRBD2 (5 bases each). Trimming removed 2 bases from V and 4 bases from J, with 13 bases in between. The CDR3 totals 15 residues. In germline, CDR1 is KGHSY, CDR2 FQNENV.

This clone was recorded a few times. The chain joins TRBV18 to TRBJ2-1; D is ambiguous. The CDR3 extends over 11 amino acids. Deletions cut 2 bases from V and 6 bases from J, with 2 bases between. CDR1 KGHSH and CDR2 LQKENI come from the germline V gene. The CDR3 DNA reads TGTGCCAGCTCACCAATCAATGAGCAGTTCTTC. Its protein is CASSPINEQFF.

The V gene is TRBV9, the J gene TRBJ1-2; D possibly corresponds to TRBD1 (5 bases). With 0 bases removed from V and 8 bases from J, the gap between germline ends came to 17 bases. The CDR3 extends over 15 amino acids. Germline V lookup: CDR1 SGDLS, CDR2 YYNGEE. CDR3 bases: TGTGCCAGCAGCGTAGACGGGCAGGGCCTTTTCGGCTACACCTTC. This translates into CASSVDGQGLFGYTF.

This chain links TRBV28 with TRBJ2-1, with a possible D match to TRBD2 (6 bases). The CDR3 consists of 17 residues. V lost 4 bases and J 2 bases, leaving 18 bases between the germline ends. From germline, CDR1 is MDHEN and CDR2 SYDVKM. The CDR3 DNA reads TGTGCCAGCAGTTCCCCGCCGGGCGGGGCGGCCTACAATGAGCAGTTCTTC. It translates to CASSSPPGGAAYNEQFF.

V usage is TRBV12-2 and J usage is TRBJ1-5; the D call TRBD1 from the table was never checked on the DNA. TRBV12-2 is annotated as a pseudogene. This CDR3 has 14 residues. DNA of the CDR3: TGTGCAAGTCGCAGGGACAGTAGGAATCAGCCCCAGCATTTT. Its translation: CASRRDSRNQPQHF.

This clone was picked up a small number of times. The sample has other DNA sequences that encode this CDR3 too. This sequence joins TRBV5-1 and TRBJ2-2; D uncertain. Trimming pared 0 bases from V and 4 bases from J, leaving 4 bases between. This CDR3 has 13 amino acids. CDR1 is SGHRS and CDR2 is YFSETQ in the germline V gene. CDR3 in DNA: TGCGCCAGCAGCTTGGAGGCCACCGGGGAGCTGTTTTTT. Its protein product is CASSLEATGELFF.

This chain uses TRBV28 with TRBJ2-3; 9 nucleotides match TRBD2. The CDR3 has 15 residues. Germline lookup yields CDR1 MDHEN and CDR2 SYDVKM. J was trimmed by 4 bases and V by 4 bases; bases with no gene match: 6. The chain's CDR3 is CASSWLAGAADTQYF. The CDR3 DNA follows: TGTGCCAGCAGTTGGTTAGCGGGGGCGGCAGATACGCAGTATTTT.

The chain uses TRBV6-5 and TRBJ2-4; possible D gene TRBD1, 6 bases. Germline CDR1 reads MNHEY; CDR2 reads SVGAGI. The CDR3 spans 15 residues. Trimming took off 0 bases at V and 3 bases at J, with 9 bases between the two ends. Here the CDR3 reads CASSYSNRVKNIQYF. The DNA for the CDR3 is TGTGCCAGCAGTTACTCGAACAGGGTCAAAAACATTCAGTACTTC.

V usage is TRBV5-1 and J usage is TRBJ2-3; the D is unclear. Germline V gene sequence: CDR1 SGHRS, CDR2 YFSETQ. V shed 0 bases and J shed 2 bases, with 13 bases lying between them. This CDR3 is 16 amino acids long. CDR3 protein: CASSLAAIGTTDTQYF. DNA for the CDR3: TGCGCCAGCAGCTTGGCCGCGATAGGAACCACAGATACGCAGTATTTT.

This clone was picked up a small number of times. This chain connects TRBV16 to TRBJ1-1; 7 nucleotides line up with TRBD1. Germline V gives CDR1 KGHSY, CDR2 FQNENV. The CDR3 runs to 15 residues. The V segment lost 3 bases and the J segment 4 bases; nucleotides outside the gene matches: 8. Here the CDR3 reads CASSHPDRAGTEAFF. The CDR3 DNA reads as TGTGCCAGCAGCCACCCCGACAGGGCCGGCACTGAAGCTTTCTTT.

This clone has only a few counts. The chain links TRBV5-4 to TRBJ1-5, with 7 bases aligning to TRBD1. The CDR3 covers 14 residues. Looked up from germline, CDR1 is SGHNT and CDR2 is YYREEE (reference sequence). Trimming took 4 bases from V and 1 from J; bases not matched to a gene: 2. CDR3: CASSETGSNQPQHF. The CDR3 region has the DNA TGTGCCAGCAGCGAGACAGGGAGCAATCAGCCCCAGCATTTT.

This clone was recorded a few times. The chain uses TRBV6-1 and TRBJ2-1, with 11 positions matching TRBD2. This CDR3 is 15 amino acids long. The trim removed 4 bases at V and 3 bases at J, leaving 2 bases unmatched. The germline CDR1 and CDR2 sequences are MNHNS and SASEGT. CDR3 nucleotide sequence: TGTGCCAGCAGTGCGGGGACTAGCGGCTACAATGAGCAGTTCTTC. It codes for CASSAGTSGYNEQFF.